Given below is one TCR beta chain in context. The record originates from a study of shared clonotypes between healthy human individuals. An assay was performed, and its level was deep. TCRdb's copy holds only in-frame clones and misses some; the assay was immunoSEQ multiplex PCR. The sample has roughly 2,500,000 clones; roughly 93% are singletons. The sequence was collected from a man younger than 35 in good health. Some clones in this sample may be carry-over from other donors' samples. Sequencing used naive CD4+ T cells from PBMCs. Indicated subset: CD45RA+ positively selected.

CDR3 nucleotide sequence: TGTGCCAGCAGTTACTCGAGTAGCGTCTCCTACAATGAGCAGTTCTTC. It is translated as CASSYSSSVSYNEQFF. This chain joins TRBV6-5 and TRBJ2-1, with a possible D match to TRBD2 (5 bases). Trimming took 0 bases from V and 0 from J, leaving 9 bases between them. The germline gives CDR1 MNHEY, CDR2 SVGAGI. This CDR3 spans 16 amino acids.